This TCR beta chain came from a study of blood T cell repertoires in COVID-19. Original methodology: Reference gene primer amplification yielded estimated nucleated cell counts. Assay: immunoSEQ multiplex PCR; the TCRdb copy retains only in-frame clones and omits some. That table is the source of V, J and clone size, and D and trimming were worked out from the DNA. The sample consists of about 190,000 clones, roughly four fifths of them appearing once. Germline CDR1 SGHDT, CDR2 YYEEEE. V shed 3 bases, J shed 1 base, and the junction held 2 bases outside the gene matches. There are 14 residues in the CDR3.

Source material: peripheral blood. The chain links TRBV5-6 to TRBJ2-3, with 7 bases fitting TRBD2. The TCR sequence derives from a man in his fifties who had recovered from COVID-19. The CDR3 region is CASSSLAGTDTQYF. CDR3 nucleotides: TGTGCCAGCAGCTCTCTAGCGGGCACAGATACGCAGTATTTT. Variable domain in full (rest from reference TRBV5-6 and TRBJ2-3): DAGVTQSPTHLIKTRGQQVTLRCSPKSGHDTVSWYQQALGQGPQFIFQYYEEEERQRGNFPDRFSGHQFPNYSSELNVNALLLGDSALYLCASSSLAGTDTQYFGPGTRLTVL.